The rows below give T cell receptor beta chains drawn from one sample of a study of blood T cell repertoires in COVID-19. Only in-frame clones appear in the TCRdb table, and some are missing; sequencing was by immunoSEQ multiplex PCR. The data contain about 230,000 clones, approximately 84% of them singletons. Sequenced: peripheral blood. All receptors derive from a man aged 35 to 55 with acute or convalescent COVID-19. The CDR3 runs from the conserved cysteine through the conserved F or W.

V	CDR3
TRBV7-2	CASSFKGAQGEQFF
TRBV7-2	CASTQFGAPTALYGYTF
TRBV5-1	CASSLEGQGTGELFF
TRBV27	CASSLSPGGDQPQHF
TRBV5-6	CASSLLNQPQHF
TRBV28	CASSLVPSNTEAFF
TRBV11-2	CASSFGPQTQYF
TRBV27	CASSLFGGFYEQYF
TRBV3-1/TRBV3-2	CASSYYRGLDEAFF
TRBV3-1/TRBV3-2	CASSQETDKAFF
TRBV5-1	CASSLDGPNQPQHF
TRBV9	CASSVGLREETQYF
TRBV19	CASSITGMGSPLHF
TRBV4-1	CASSHERGGRNTEAFF
TRBV5-1	CASSLTSGGPSTDTQYF
TRBV29-1	CSVELQGAHGYTF
TRBV3-1/TRBV3-2	CASSQVGGAGYGYTF
TRBV11-1	CASSLAKRGDSYEQYF
TRBV27	CASSFQGFWTQYF
TRBV3-1/TRBV3-2	CASRGDGSYGYTF
TRBV7-2	CASSLQGPDGYTF
TRBV19	CASSILGSGNTIYF
TRBV7-2	CASSFVSTSGNTIYF
TRBV28	CASSRDSSGANVLTF
TRBV2	CASSGGRAYEQYF
TRBV9	CASSVERGTDTQYF
TRBV3-1/TRBV3-2	CASSSYRVRGYTF
TRBV19	CASSWTGYGYTF
TRBV4-1	CASSLKGDSGSYNEQFF
TRBV9	CASSVARETEAFF
TRBV9	CASSPISQGLSYNEQFF
TRBV30	CAWKPRLEGRSNSPLHF
TRBV7-3	CASSWDYGLSGANVLTF
TRBV28	CASSILRPHGRNQPQHF
TRBV4-3	CASSPLPSLAGDTGELFF